This entry features one T cell receptor (beta chain) sequence. Original methodology: Reference gene primer amplification gave nucleated cell count estimates. TCRdb's copy holds only in-frame clones and misses some; the assay was immunoSEQ multiplex PCR. Clone size and V and J calls were adopted from that table, with D and trimming inferred from the DNA. Of approximately 240,000 clones detected, approximately 79% appear once; the ten largest clones hold roughly 4%. The data belong to a study of blood T cell repertoires in COVID-19. Study summary: Sites in the United States, Italy and Spain provided acute and convalescent COVID-19 samples. PBMCs, B-cell-depleted T cells, or T cells provided the cDNA or gDNA that made up the material.

The CDR3 contains 15 residues. V lost 4 bases and J 5 bases, leaving 18 bases between the germline ends. CDR1 is SGHRS and CDR2 is YFSETQ in the germline V gene. Sequencing was carried out using peripheral blood. The chain recombines TRBV5-1 with TRBJ1-2; tentatively, D is TRBD1 (6 bases). This sequence was found in a woman in her thirties or forties with active or convalescent COVID-19. The CDR3 here is CASSPRTESSYGYTF. The CDR3, as DNA: TGCGCCAGCAGCCCGCGGACAGAAAGCAGTTATGGCTACACCTTC.